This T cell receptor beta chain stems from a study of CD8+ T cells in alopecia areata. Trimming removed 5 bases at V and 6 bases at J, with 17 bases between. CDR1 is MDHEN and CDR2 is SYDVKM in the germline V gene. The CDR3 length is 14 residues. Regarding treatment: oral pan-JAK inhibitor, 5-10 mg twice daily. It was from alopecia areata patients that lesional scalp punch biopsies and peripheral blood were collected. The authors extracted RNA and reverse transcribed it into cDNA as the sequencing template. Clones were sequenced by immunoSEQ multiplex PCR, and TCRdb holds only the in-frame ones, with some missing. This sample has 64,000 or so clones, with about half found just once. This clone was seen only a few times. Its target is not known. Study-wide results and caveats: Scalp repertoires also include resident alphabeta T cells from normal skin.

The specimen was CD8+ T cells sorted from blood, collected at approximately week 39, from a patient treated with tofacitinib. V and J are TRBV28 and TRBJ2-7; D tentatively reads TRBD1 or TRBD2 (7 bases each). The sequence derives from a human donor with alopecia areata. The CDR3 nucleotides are TGTGCCAGCAGTCCCCAGGGGGGGCTTCGCGAGCAGTACTTC. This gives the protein CASSPQGGLREQYF.